The 8 T cell receptor beta chains below come from one sample, sequenced in a study of T-cell memory formation after mild COVID-19. TCRdb redid the calling of the 5' RACE reads with MiXCR, one entry per CDR3 protein. The table includes around 250,000 distinct CDR3 sequences, about 16% detected once. Material for sequencing was PBMCs or a T cell subset sorted from them (not recorded which). These TCRs come from a man aged 18 to 30 who had mild COVID-19 (a few samples of this study predate the infection). Cell type and time point are not known.

The chain links TRBV20-1 to TRBJ2-1; tentative D call: TRBD1 (7 bases). This CDR3 contains 14 residues. Trimming took 5 bases from V and 5 from J, leaving 16 bases between them. Germline V gives CDR1 DFQATT, CDR2 SNEGSKA (reference sequence). The CDR3 protein is CSAYRGGGHNEQFF. The CDR3 DNA sequence: TGCAGTGCTTACAGGGGTGGGGGGCACAATGAGCAGTTCTTC.

There are a few counts of this clonotype. V gene TRBV12-3 or TRBV12-4 combines with J gene TRBJ2-6, with unresolved D. V was trimmed by 1 base and J by 10 bases, leaving 11 bases between them. This CDR3 is built from 14 residues. Written as DNA, the CDR3 is TGTGCCAGCAGTTTAGGGCTACTACAAAACGTCCTGACTTTC. Its protein product is CASSLGLLQNVLTF.

In this sample, this clonotype turned up a few times. The chain has TRBV28 and TRBJ2-3; a weak D match, TRBD1 (6 bases). The V gene's germline CDR1 is MDHEN and CDR2 SYDVKM. There are 12 residues in the CDR3. Trimming cost V 3 bases and J 11 bases, with 12 bases left between them. CDR3 residues: CASSFGQGMQYF. Written as DNA, the CDR3 is TGTGCCAGCAGTTTCGGTCAGGGGATGCAGTATTTT.

This clonotype was recorded many times. The genes are TRBV12-3 or TRBV12-4 and TRBJ2-7; D is ambiguous. V lost 1 base to trimming and J lost 4 bases, with 5 bases between them. The CDR3 has 12 residues. The CDR3 sequence is CASSLGTYEQYF. CDR3 sequence (DNA): TGTGCCAGCAGTTTAGGGACGTACGAGCAGTACTTC.

This clonotype was seen many times. The chain employs TRBV7-3 and TRBJ1-1; possible D gene TRBD1, 6 bases. Germline V lookup: CDR1 SGHTA, CDR2 FQGTGA. The CDR3 extends over 14 amino acids. V lost 6 bases to trimming and J lost 7 bases, with 18 bases between them. CDR3: CASRVSRDTHEAFF. Written as DNA, the CDR3 is TGTGCCAGCAGGGTTTCCCGGGACACCCATGAAGCTTTCTTT. Supplemented by reference TRBV7-3 and TRBJ1-1, the full variable domain reads GAGVSQTPSNKVTEKGKYVELRCDPISGHTALYWYRQSLGQGPEFLIYFQGTGAADDSGLPNDRFFAVRPEGSVSTLKIQRTERGDSAVYLCASRVSRDTHEAFFGQGTRLTVV.

This rearrangement joins TRBV9 to TRBJ1-6; D not resolved. The CDR3 runs 14 residues. CDR1 is SGDLS, CDR2 YYNGEE, per germline. V lost 3 bases and J 0 bases, leaving 4 bases between the germline ends. The CDR3 DNA reads as TGTGCCAGCAGCGACAGCTCCTATAATTCACCCCTCCACTTT. It codes for CASSDSSYNSPLHF.

The gene calls are TRBV18 and TRBJ2-7, with TRBD1 matching over 12 bases. V shed 3 bases and J 7 bases; nucleotides not matched to a gene: 10. CDR1 KGHSH and CDR2 LQKENI come from the germline V gene. This CDR3 comprises 16 residues. The DNA of the CDR3 is TGTGCCAGCTCACCCAGCATGGGACAGGGGGCCTGGGAGCAGTACGTC. It codes for CASSPSMGQGAWEQYV.

There are a few counts of this clonotype. The J gene is TRBJ2-2, the V gene TRBV6-6; D unclear. Germline V CDR1 and CDR2: MNHNY, SVGAGI (reference sequence). V lost 0 bases to trimming and J lost 0 bases, with 11 bases between them. The CDR3 sequence is 17 residues long. CDR3 amino acids: CASSYSNAYANTGELFF. The CDR3 DNA reads TGTGCCAGCAGTTACTCGAACGCTTACGCGAACACCGGGGAGCTGTTTTTT.